This passage covers 17 T cell receptor beta chains from one sample sequenced in a study of somatic mutations in cytotoxic T cells in rheumatoid arthritis. Only in-frame clones appear in the TCRdb table, and some are missing; sequencing was by immunoSEQ multiplex PCR. The data contain about 10,000 clones, around 85% of them singletons. Material: CD8+ T cells sorted from blood. These receptors all come from an adult with rheumatoid arthritis.

The chain links TRBV27 to TRBJ2-7; possible D gene TRBD2, 6 bases. The V gene's germline CDR1 is MNHEY and CDR2 SMNVEV (reference sequence). This CDR3 contains 14 residues. Trimming removed 0 bases at V and 6 bases at J, with 12 bases between. The CDR3 region has the DNA TGTGCCAGCAGTTTATCGGGGGGTGATGGCGAGCAGTACTTC. Protein sequence: CASSLSGGDGEQYF.

The chain joins TRBV2 to TRBJ2-7; 7 bases fit TRBD1. J lost 2 bases, V lost 7 bases, and 8 bases had no gene match. CDR3 length: 14 residues. Germline-derived CDR1 and CDR2 are SNHLY and FYNNEI. The CDR3: CASIGGAWTYEQYF. In nucleotides, the CDR3 is TGTGCCAGCATAGGGGGCGCTTGGACCTACGAGCAGTACTTC.

This rearrangement joins TRBV5-6 to TRBJ1-2; no clear D gene. The germline V gene has CDR1 SGHDT and CDR2 YYEEEE. CDR3 length: 14 amino acids. Trimming removed 0 bases at V and 3 bases at J, with 9 bases between. This CDR3 reads CASSLEVSHYGYTF. CDR3 nucleotide sequence: TGTGCCAGCAGCTTGGAGGTCAGTCACTATGGCTACACCTTC.

The gene calls are TRBV9 and TRBJ2-7; the match to TRBD1 covers 8 bases. The CDR3 has 18 amino acids. The V gene's germline CDR1 is SGDLS and CDR2 YYNGEE. J was trimmed by 0 bases and V by 0 bases; bases with no gene match: 11. The chain's CDR3 is CASSVGSPGTGRSYEQYF. The CDR3 region has the DNA TGTGCCAGCAGCGTAGGATCCCCCGGGACAGGCCGCTCCTACGAGCAGTACTTC.

The rearrangement joins TRBV7-9 to TRBJ2-3; TRBD1 might be the D (6 bases). Trimming took 5 bases from V and 4 from J, leaving 22 bases between them. The germline V gene encodes CDR1 SEHNR and CDR2 FQNEAQ (reference sequence). The CDR3 spans 17 residues. The CDR3 is CASSPHLDSIQADTQYF. CDR3 nucleotides: TGTGCCAGCAGCCCACACTTGGACAGCATACAGGCAGATACGCAGTATTTT.

The chain couples TRBV19 to TRBJ2-3, with D perhaps matching TRBD1 (5 bases). V dropped 5 bases and J dropped 2 bases, with 14 bases sitting between them. This CDR3 spans 15 amino acids. CDR1 is LNHDA and CDR2 is SQIVND in the germline V gene (reference sequence). CDR3 amino acids: CASSPGRTNTDTQYF. The CDR3 DNA is TGTGCCAGTAGTCCCGGGCGGACAAACACAGATACGCAGTATTTT.

CDR3 nucleotides: TGTGCCAGCAGCTTAGGTTCTAGCGGAAACAATGAGCAGTTCTTC. Amino acids: CASSLGSSGNNEQFF. The chain links TRBV11-3 to TRBJ2-1; the match to TRBD2 covers 7 bases. Unmatched junction bases numbered 5, after V lost 1 base and J lost 5 bases. This CDR3 has 15 residues. Per the germline V gene, CDR1 is SGHNT and CDR2 is YENEEA.

This clone was counted a single time. The V gene is TRBV2, the J gene TRBJ2-1, with 9 nucleotides matching TRBD2. J gave up 5 bases and V 3 bases, and 2 bases lay outside the gene matches. This CDR3 comprises 14 residues. Germline-derived CDR1 and CDR2 are SNHLY and FYNNEI. The CDR3 sequence is CASSEREGDNEQFF. In nucleotides, the CDR3 is TGTGCCAGCAGTGAGCGGGAGGGAGACAATGAGCAGTTCTTC.

J is TRBJ2-2 and V is TRBV6-1, with unresolved D. The CDR3 is 14 residues long. V shed 4 bases and J shed 4 bases, with 10 bases lying between them. In germline, CDR1 is MNHNS, CDR2 SASEGT. The CDR3 sequence is CASSVYAPTGELFF. Here the CDR3 DNA reads TGTGCCAGCAGTGTGTACGCACCCACCGGGGAGCTGTTTTTT.

The V gene is TRBV5-1, the J gene TRBJ2-3; a possible D gene is TRBD1 (5 bases). Trimming cost V 0 bases and J 6 bases, with 11 bases left between them. There are 14 residues in the CDR3. CDR1 is SGHRS and CDR2 is YFSETQ in the germline V gene. The CDR3 DNA reads as TGCGCCAGCAGCTTGGGTCAGGGAATCGATACGCAGTATTTT. The encoded protein is CASSLGQGIDTQYF. The full variable domain, completed using reference TRBV5-1 and TRBJ2-3, is KAGVTQTPRYLIKTRGQQVTLSCSPISGHRSVSWYQQTPGQGLQFLFEYFSETQRNKGNFPGRFSGRQFSNSRSEMNVSTLELGDSALYLCASSLGQGIDTQYFGPGTRLTVL.

This clone was detected only once. The chain is built from TRBV7-8 and TRBJ2-1, with 9 bases that match TRBD2. The CDR3 consists of 18 residues. Per germline, CDR1 SGHVS and CDR2 FQNEAQ. Trimming took 0 bases from V and 2 from J; bases not matched to a gene: 8. The CDR3 bases are TGTGCCAGCAGCTTAGCGTACCCCGGCGGGGGGGCCTACAATGAGCAGTTCTTC. It yields the protein CASSLAYPGGGAYNEQFF.

This clone was recorded a few times. The chain has TRBV29-1 and TRBJ1-2, with TRBD1 as a possible D gene (6 bases). Trimming took 3 bases from V and 8 from J, leaving 16 bases between them. The CDR3 totals 13 residues. The germline gives CDR1 SQVTM, CDR2 ANQGSEA. The CDR3 loop is CSVDRGHLEGYTF. In DNA, the CDR3 is TGCAGCGTTGACAGGGGCCACCTGGAGGGCTACACCTTC.

The chain carries TRBV5-5 and TRBJ2-7; 10 bases agree with TRBD2. CDR3 length equals 16 residues. Trimming removed 3 bases from V and 4 bases from J; junction bases left unmatched: 10. Germline CDR1 reads SGHKS; CDR2 reads YYEKEE (reference sequence). CDR3 amino acids: CASSSYLAGELYEQYF. The CDR3 nucleotides read TGTGCCAGCAGCTCGTACCTAGCGGGAGAACTTTACGAGCAGTACTTC.

This rearrangement joins TRBV2 to TRBJ2-1; no definite D call. The V end was cut by 1 base, the J end by 8 bases, with 6 bases between. This CDR3 is 12 amino acids long. Germline CDR1 is SNHLY and CDR2 is FYNNEI. CDR3 sequence: CASSEVLDEQFF. DNA for the CDR3: TGTGCCAGCAGTGAAGTCTTGGATGAGCAGTTCTTC. The full variable domain, rest sourced from reference TRBV2 and TRBJ2-1, is EPEVTQTPSHQVTQMGQEVILRCVPISNHLYFYWYRQILGQKVEFLVSFYNNEISEKSEIFDDQFSVERPDGSNFTLKIRSTKLEDSAMYFCASSEVLDEQFFGPGTRLTVL.

In regard to this clone: At one end, the junction sequence differs from germline, possibly due to a read error. Other nucleotide sequences from this sample produce the same CDR3. J is TRBJ1-5 and V is TRBV19, with TRBD1 matching 8 bases. This CDR3 has 15 residues. Germline values: CDR1 LNHDA, CDR2 SQIVND (reference sequence). The CDR3 protein is CASSTQTGVYQPQHF. Written as DNA, the CDR3 is TGCGCCAGTAGCACACAGACAGGGGTTTATCAGCCCCAGCATTTT.

This clone was counted only a few times. The chain couples TRBV6-1 to TRBJ2-1; the D gene is possibly TRBD1 (5 bases). The CDR3 sequence is 13 residues long. Germline CDR1 MNHNS, CDR2 SASEGT. With 4 bases removed from V and 8 bases from J, the gap between germline ends came to 12 bases. CDR3 amino acids: CASSGTLFDEQFF. CDR3 sequence (DNA): TGTGCCAGCAGTGGGACACTTTTCGATGAGCAGTTCTTC.

The chain joins TRBV4-1 to TRBJ2-7; D could derive from TRBD1 or TRBD2 (6 bases each). Trimming pared 4 bases from V and 3 bases from J, leaving 16 bases between. The CDR3 loop spans 15 amino acids. Germline-derived CDR1 and CDR2 are MGHRA and YSYEKL. The CDR3 is CASSPARGALYEQYF. DNA for the CDR3: TGCGCCAGCAGCCCGGCTAGGGGGGCTCTCTACGAGCAGTACTTC.